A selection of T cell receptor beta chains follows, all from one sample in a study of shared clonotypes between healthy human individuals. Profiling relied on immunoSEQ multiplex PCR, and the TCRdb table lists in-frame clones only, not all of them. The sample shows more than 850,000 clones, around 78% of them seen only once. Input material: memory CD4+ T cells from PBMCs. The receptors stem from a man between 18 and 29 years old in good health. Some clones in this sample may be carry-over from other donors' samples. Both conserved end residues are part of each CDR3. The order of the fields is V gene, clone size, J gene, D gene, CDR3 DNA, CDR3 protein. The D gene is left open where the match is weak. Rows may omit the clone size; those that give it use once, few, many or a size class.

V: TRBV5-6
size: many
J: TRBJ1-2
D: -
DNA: TGTGCCAGCAGCTTAGGCCAAGGGGCGTATGGCTACACCTTC
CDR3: CASSLGQGAYGYTF

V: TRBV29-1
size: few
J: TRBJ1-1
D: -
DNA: TGCGGGGGCCAGAACACTGAAGCTTTCTTT
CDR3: CGGQNTEAFF

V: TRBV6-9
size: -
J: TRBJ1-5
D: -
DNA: TGTGCCAGCACTATACAGGACGGAAGCAATCAGCCCCAGCATTTT
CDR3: CASTIQDGSNQPQHF

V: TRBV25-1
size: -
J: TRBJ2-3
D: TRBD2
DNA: TGTGCCAGCAGTGTGGCGCTAGCGGGCACAGATACGCAGTATTTT
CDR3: CASSVALAGTDTQYF

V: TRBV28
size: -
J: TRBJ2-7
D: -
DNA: TGTGCCAGCAGTTTATCATCACCCCCCTACGAGCAGTACTTC
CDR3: CASSLSSPPYEQYF

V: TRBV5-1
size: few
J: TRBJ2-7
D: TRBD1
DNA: TGCGCCAGCAGGAGGCAGGGGGATTCCTACGAGCAGTACTTC
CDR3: CASRRQGDSYEQYF

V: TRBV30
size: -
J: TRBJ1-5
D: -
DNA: TGTGCCTGGCATCACTGGGCCCAGCATTTT
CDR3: CAWHHWAQHF

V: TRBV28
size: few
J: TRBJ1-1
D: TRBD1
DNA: TGTGCCAGCAGGCAAGGGGGGACAGGGTTGAGCACTGAAGCTTTCTTT
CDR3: CASRQGGTGLSTEAFF

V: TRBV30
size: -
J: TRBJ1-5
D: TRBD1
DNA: TGTGCCTGGAGGCCTGGGACAGGGGAACAGCCCCAGCATTTT
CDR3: CAWRPGTGEQPQHF

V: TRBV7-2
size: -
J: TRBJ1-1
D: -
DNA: TGTGCCAGCAGCTTAGCGACAAACACTGAAGCTTTCTTT
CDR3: CASSLATNTEAFF

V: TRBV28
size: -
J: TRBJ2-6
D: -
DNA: TGTGCCAGCAGTTTGCCGCCGACAGCTACAAGCTCTGGGGCCAACGTCCTGACTTTC
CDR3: CASSLPPTATSSGANVLTF

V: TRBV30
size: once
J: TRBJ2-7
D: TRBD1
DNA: TGTGCCTGGAGTTACAGGGGGATCTCCTACGAGCAGTACTTC
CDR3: CAWSYRGISYEQYF

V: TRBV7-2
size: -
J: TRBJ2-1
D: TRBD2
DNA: TGTGCCAGCAGCGTACGGGCTAGCGGGAATGAGCAGTTCTTC
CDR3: CASSVRASGNEQFF

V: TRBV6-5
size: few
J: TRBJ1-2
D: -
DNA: TGTGCCAGCAGTTACCTACTCGGCGGGGAAGGAGGCTACACCTTC
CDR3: CASSYLLGGEGGYTF

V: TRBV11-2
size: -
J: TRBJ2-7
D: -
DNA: TGTGCCAGCAGCTTAGAACGGAGCTCCTACGAGCAGTACTTC
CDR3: CASSLERSSYEQYF

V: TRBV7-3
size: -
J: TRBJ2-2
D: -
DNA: TGTGCCAGCACCAAGCGAAGACCCGGGGACACCGGGGAGCTGTTTTTT
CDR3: CASTKRRPGDTGELFF

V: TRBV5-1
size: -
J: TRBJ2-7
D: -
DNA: TGCGCCAGCAGCTCCTCGGGGATTTACGAGCAGTACTTC
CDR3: CASSSSGIYEQYF

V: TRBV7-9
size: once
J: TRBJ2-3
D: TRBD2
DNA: TGTGCCAGCAGCCCGAGAGCTAGCGGTACAGATACGCAGTATTTT
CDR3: CASSPRASGTDTQYF

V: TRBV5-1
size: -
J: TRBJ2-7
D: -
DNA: TGCGCCAGCAGCATAAAGGACTTGAGCGAGCAGTACTTC
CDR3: CASSIKDLSEQYF

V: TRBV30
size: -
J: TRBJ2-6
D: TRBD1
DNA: TGTGCCTCAGACAGGGCTGGGGCCAACGTCCTGACTTTC
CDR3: CASDRAGANVLTF

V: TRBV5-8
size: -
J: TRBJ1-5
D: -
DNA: TGTGCCAGCAGTATGAGGCATACTAATCAGCCCCAGCATTTT
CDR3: CASSMRHTNQPQHF

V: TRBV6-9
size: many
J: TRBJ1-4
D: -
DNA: TGTGCCAGCAGTTATTCCGGGCCAACTAATGAAAAACTGTTTTTT
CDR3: CASSYSGPTNEKLFF

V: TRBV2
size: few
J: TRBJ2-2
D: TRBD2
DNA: TGTGCCAGCAGTGAACAACTAGCGGGTTACGGGGAGCTGTTTTTT
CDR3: CASSEQLAGYGELFF

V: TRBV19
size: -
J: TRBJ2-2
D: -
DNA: TGTGCCAGTAGCCAGAAGGCCGGGGAGCTGTTTTTT
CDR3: CASSQKAGELFF

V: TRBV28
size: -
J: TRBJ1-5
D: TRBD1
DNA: TGTGCCAGCAGACCCGGGACAGGGTTTCAGCCCCAGCATTTT
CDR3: CASRPGTGFQPQHF

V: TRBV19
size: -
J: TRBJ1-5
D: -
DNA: TGTGCCAGTAGTATCAAGGTACGTCAGCCCCAGCATTTT
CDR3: CASSIKVRQPQHF

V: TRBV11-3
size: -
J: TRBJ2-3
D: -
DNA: TGTGCCAGCAGCCTCGGCGGCGCCACAGATACGCAGTATTTT
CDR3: CASSLGGATDTQYF

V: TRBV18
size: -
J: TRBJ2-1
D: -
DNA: TGTGCCAGCTCATTGCTACAGGGTTATGACAATGAGCAGTTCTTC
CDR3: CASSLLQGYDNEQFF

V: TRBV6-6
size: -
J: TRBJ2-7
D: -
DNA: TGTGCCAGCAGCACCACCACATGGCGCCAGTACTTC
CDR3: CASSTTTWRQYF

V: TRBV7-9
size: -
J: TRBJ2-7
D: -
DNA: TGTGCCAGCAGCCCCTCTAGCGCCTACTCCTACGAGCAGTACTTC
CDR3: CASSPSSAYSYEQYF

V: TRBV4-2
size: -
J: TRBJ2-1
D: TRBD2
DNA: TGTGCCAGCAGCCAAGGACCAGGCAGCACTAGCGGGAGCAATGAGCAGTTCTTC
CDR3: CASSQGPGSTSGSNEQFF

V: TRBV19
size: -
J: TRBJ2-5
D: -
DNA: TGTGCCAGTAGTGCCGACCAAGAGACCCAGTACTTC
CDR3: CASSADQETQYF

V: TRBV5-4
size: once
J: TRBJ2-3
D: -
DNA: TGTGCCAGCAGTAAGCAAGATACGCAGTATTTT
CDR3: CASSKQDTQYF

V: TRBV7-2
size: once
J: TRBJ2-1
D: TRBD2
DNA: TGTGCCAGCAGCGCACTAGCGGGATCCTACAATGAGCAGTTCTTC
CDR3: CASSALAGSYNEQFF

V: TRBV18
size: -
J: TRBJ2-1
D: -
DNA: TGTGCCAGCTCACCACCTTTGTACAGGGGGAGGACTAGCGACTACAATGAGCAGTTCTTC
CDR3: CASSPPLYRGRTSDYNEQFF